Below are 13 T cell receptor beta chains sequenced from a single sample in a study of PD-L1 blockade in urothelial cancer. Clones were read by immunoSEQ multiplex PCR, and TCRdb kept only the in-frame ones, dropping some. This sample has some 40,000 clones, with roughly 89% found just once. The sample's time point: peripheral blood 6 weeks after treatment start. The sequences come from PBMCs, collected around atezolizumab (anti-PD-L1) treatment. These receptors were taken from a man aged 70-80 years with urothelial cancer.

This rearrangement joins TRBV29-1 to TRBJ2-1, with a weak D call TRBD2 (7 bases). The length of the CDR3 is 13 residues. Germline V CDR1 and CDR2: SQVTM, ANQGSEA. With 7 bases removed from V and 8 bases from J, the gap between germline ends came to 18 bases. The CDR3 sequence is CSGSRGGAYEQFF. CDR3 bases: TGCAGCGGCTCAAGGGGGGGAGCATATGAGCAGTTCTTC.

The chain has TRBV29-1 and TRBJ1-2, with 7 bases that match TRBD1. V was clipped by 7 bases and J by 6 bases; unmatched bases: 8. Germline assignment: CDR1 SQVTM and CDR2 ANQGSEA. There are 12 residues in the CDR3. The CDR3 DNA is TGCAGCGCCACCGGGACAGAAAATGGCTACACCTTC. Translated: CSATGTENGYTF.

The chain has TRBV18 and TRBJ2-2, with 7 bases that match TRBD2. This CDR3 is built from 16 residues. The V and J ends lost 5 bases and 9 bases, in that order; junction bases with no gene match: 15. Per the germline V gene, CDR1 is KGHSH and CDR2 is LQKENI. The CDR3, as DNA: TGTGCCAGCTCAACGGGGGGTAGCGGAACGTCGCGGGAGCTGTTTTTT. Its translation is CASSTGGSGTSRELFF.

The J gene is TRBJ2-3, the V gene TRBV29-1, with D possibly being TRBD2 (5 bases). The V gene lost 3 bases and the J gene lost 3 bases, with 7 bases spanning the gap. Germline values: CDR1 SQVTM, CDR2 ANQGSEA. CDR3 length: 12 residues. The DNA of the CDR3 is TGCAGCGTTGAGCCGGGGACAGATACGCAGTATTTT. Its translation: CSVEPGTDTQYF.

This clone turned up a few times. The rearrangement joins TRBV5-5 to TRBJ2-7; tentative D call: TRBD2 (5 bases). CDR1 is SGHKS, CDR2 YYEKEE, per germline (reference sequence). The length of the CDR3 is 14 residues. Trimming stripped 0 bases from V and 3 bases from J, with 10 bases between. The CDR3 region has the DNA TGTGCCAGCAGCTTGGGGCAGGAGGTCTACGAGCAGTACTTC. Amino acids: CASSLGQEVYEQYF.

The genes are TRBV13 and TRBJ2-5; 13 bases match TRBD2. V dropped 5 bases and J dropped 4; count of bases not matched to a gene: 4. This CDR3 region has 15 residues. Germline CDR1 reads PRHDT; CDR2 reads FYEKMQ (reference sequence). The CDR3 protein is CASSLRLAGGETQYF. CDR3 coding DNA: TGTGCCAGCAGCCTTAGACTAGCGGGAGGAGAGACCCAGTACTTC.

V gene TRBV11-3 combines with J gene TRBJ2-1, with a possible D match to TRBD1 (5 bases). The ends were cut back, 1 base at V and 4 bases at J, with 8 bases in the middle. Germline V lookup: CDR1 SGHNT, CDR2 YENEEA. The CDR3 runs 14 residues. CDR3 protein: CASSLGPGYNEQFF. DNA for the CDR3: TGTGCCAGCAGCTTAGGCCCAGGGTACAATGAGCAGTTCTTC.

By share, this clone ranks as medium-sized (0.01 to 0.1%). The rearrangement links TRBV6-1 to TRBJ2-3; 7 nucleotides match TRBD1. The germline gives CDR1 MNHNS, CDR2 SASEGT. The CDR3 runs 15 residues. V was pared by 1 base and J by 1 base, with 2 bases of the junction left unmatched. CDR3 bases: TGTGCCAGCAGTGAAGGGGGGACAGGCACAGATACGCAGTATTTT. Protein sequence: CASSEGGTGTDTQYF.

V and J are TRBV28 and TRBJ2-1; tentative D call: TRBD1 (8 bases). Between the trimmed V and J ends, which lost 7 bases and 1 base, there was a span of 26 bases. This CDR3 has 19 residues. Germline CDR1 MDHEN, CDR2 SYDVKM. The CDR3 is CASIRGPAAGEGSYNEQFF. The CDR3 region has the DNA TGTGCCAGCATCAGGGGGCCGGCGGCGGGAGAAGGGTCCTACAATGAGCAGTTCTTC.

Here the CDR3 reads CASRYGTGPNYGYTF. CDR3 DNA sequence: TGTGCCAGCAGATACGGGACAGGCCCCAACTATGGCTACACCTTC. The chain employs TRBV6-5 and TRBJ1-2; 8 positions match TRBD1. J lost 2 bases, V lost 6 bases, and 8 bases had no gene match. CDR1 MNHEY and CDR2 SVGAGI come from the germline V gene. There are 15 residues in the CDR3.

The rearrangement joins TRBV14 to TRBJ1-1; D gene ambiguous. The V end was cut by 3 bases, the J end by 1 base, with 9 bases between. This CDR3 is built from 14 residues. Germline CDR1 SGHDN, CDR2 FVKESK. This CDR3 is CASSQNSPNTEAFF. The DNA for the CDR3 is TGTGCCAGCAGCCAGAACAGTCCGAACACTGAAGCTTTCTTT.

The rearrangement links TRBV19 to TRBJ1-1; the D gene is possibly TRBD1 (5 bases). CDR3 length: 16 residues. Germline V gene sequence: CDR1 LNHDA, CDR2 SQIVND (reference sequence). Trimming pared 0 bases from V and 0 bases from J, leaving 11 bases between. This CDR3 reads CASSIDLATVNTEAFF. The CDR3 nucleotides are TGTGCCAGTAGTATAGATCTAGCGACAGTGAACACTGAAGCTTTCTTT.

This rearrangement joins TRBV7-2 to TRBJ2-5; TRBD2 agrees at 12 bases. CDR1 and CDR2 from the germline V gene are SGHTA and FQGNSA. The V segment lost 5 bases and the J segment 5 bases; nucleotides outside the gene matches: 18. The CDR3 is made up of 19 amino acids. Here the CDR3 DNA reads TGTGCCAGCAGCCTAATGACTGGACTAGCGGGATCGATTGTTGAGACCCAGTACTTC. It encodes CASSLMTGLAGSIVETQYF.